Following are 12 T cell receptor beta chains from one sample sequenced in a study of T cells in Graves' hyperthyroidism and ophthalmopathy (dated by TCRdb to between 2018 and 2021). Libraries came from multiplex PCR. The sequencing machine was an Illumina HiSeq 2000. TCR beta CDR3 regions were amplified from RNA transcripts. A first-round RT-PCR of the TCR CDR3 used the HTBI primer set with the Qiagen OneStep RT-PCR kit. TCRdb reanalyzed the raw reads on its own, using fastp at Q25 for trimming and MiXCR for clone calling, and kept in-frame beta chains. Rows with one shared CDR3 protein collapse into an entry with the most common genes and DNA. The sample table records some 600,000 distinct CDR3 sequences; more than 11% of these occur just once. Of the sample, less than 6% falls within the top ten clones. Sample: blood. Receptor source: a woman aged 30 to 39 with Graves' hyperthyroidism that later progressed to Graves' ophthalmopathy.

The rearrangement links TRBV29-1 to TRBJ2-1; TRBD2 aligns across 13 bases. The germline gives CDR1 SQVTM, CDR2 ANQGSEA. V lost 1 base, J lost 6 bases, and 3 bases stayed unmatched. The length of the CDR3 is 15 residues. CDR3 amino acids: CSVEALAGGLNEQFF. CDR3 nucleotide sequence: TGCAGCGTTGAAGCACTAGCGGGAGGGCTCAATGAGCAGTTCTTC.

This clonotype was counted many times. This chain uses TRBV7-2 with TRBJ1-1; D is ambiguous. V was shortened by 5 bases and J by 3 bases, with 4 bases between the two germline ends. Germline V gene sequence: CDR1 SGHTA, CDR2 FQGNSA. The CDR3 length is 11 residues. The CDR3 DNA reads TGTGCCAGCAGCCTCTACACTGAAGCTTTCTTT. Residues: CASSLYTEAFF.

As for this clonotype: This may be a read error: a much more frequent sequence differs by one nucleotide. V gene TRBV28 combines with J gene TRBJ2-1; D tentatively fits TRBD1 or TRBD2 (5 bases each). This CDR3 has 14 residues. Trimming took 8 bases from V and 2 from J, leaving 13 bases between them. Germline loops: CDR1 MDHEN, CDR2 SYDVKM. Here the CDR3 DNA reads TGTGCCAGCGCCGGGGCAGGGACCTACAATGAGCAGTTCTTC. Its translation: CASAGAGTYNEQFF.

There are many counts of this clonotype. The V gene is TRBV28, the J gene TRBJ1-1; the D gene is possibly TRBD1 (6 bases). This CDR3 is built from 15 residues. CDR1 is MDHEN and CDR2 is SYDVKM in the germline V gene. Trimming took off 6 bases at V and 0 bases at J, with 14 bases between the two ends. In DNA, the CDR3 is TGTGCCAGCAGGGCAGGGGACACTTTGAACACTGAAGCTTTCTTT. Its translation: CASRAGDTLNTEAFF.

This clonotype occurred many times. The chain links TRBV20-1 to TRBJ2-7; D remains unclear. Trimming cost V 0 bases and J 8 bases, with 17 bases left between them. CDR3 length equals 14 residues. CDR1 DFQATT and CDR2 SNEGSKA come from the germline V gene (reference sequence). Here the CDR3 DNA reads TGCAGTGCTAGAGATCCAAGGTCCCAGGTCAAGCAGTACTTC. As protein: CSARDPRSQVKQYF.

This clonotype was seen more than once but under ten times. V usage is TRBV19 and J usage is TRBJ1-2; 7 bases line up with TRBD1. Germline CDR1 is LNHDA and CDR2 is SQIVND (reference sequence). V was pared by 4 bases and J by 6 bases, with 20 bases of the junction left unmatched. CDR3 length: 18 amino acids. This CDR3 is CASSTRVIEGQLNHGYTF. The CDR3 region has the DNA TGTGCCAGTAGTACCCGCGTCATTGAGGGACAGCTAAACCATGGCTACACCTTC.

Concerning this clonotype itself: A read error may be the cause here, since a much bigger clone is one base away. The J gene is TRBJ1-1, the V gene TRBV29-1; D is perhaps TRBD1 (5 bases). V dropped 5 bases and J dropped 1 base, with 14 bases sitting between them. The CDR3 loop spans 14 amino acids. From germline, CDR1 is SQVTM and CDR2 ANQGSEA. The CDR3 DNA reads TGCAGCGTTTGGGGGGGGGTTAAGAACACTGAAGCTTTCTTT. This codes for CSVWGGVKNTEAFF.

A note on this clonotype: The junction departs from germline at one end; a sequencing error may be responsible. The genes are TRBV3-1 and TRBJ1-5; D not certain. Germline values: CDR1 LGHDT, CDR2 YNNKEL (reference sequence). The CDR3 has 15 amino acids. The chain's CDR3 is CASSQDTTANQPQHF. For the CDR3, the DNA is TGTGCCAGCAGCCAAGATACAACCGCGAATCAGCCCCAACATTTT.

This clonotype appeared many times. The rearrangement links TRBV6-5 to TRBJ1-2; D call uncertain. This CDR3 is built from 15 residues. Trimming removed 0 bases at V and 2 bases at J, with 10 bases between. Looked up from germline, CDR1 is MNHEY and CDR2 is SVGAGI. The CDR3 reads CASSYSNQPNYGYTF. The CDR3 DNA reads TGTGCCAGCAGTTACTCGAATCAGCCAAACTATGGCTACACCTTC.

This clonotype was seen at least ten times. The chain couples TRBV6-2 or TRBV6-3 to TRBJ2-7; TRBD2 matches at 13 bases. The V and J ends lost 11 bases and 3 bases, in that order; junction bases with no gene match: 4. Germline-derived CDR1 and CDR2 are MNHEY and SVGEGT. This CDR3 is built from 13 residues. The CDR3 loop reads CAGRLAGGYEQYF. As DNA, the CDR3 is TGTGCCGGTCGACTAGCGGGAGGCTACGAGCAGTACTTC.

This clonotype was seen ten or more times. J is TRBJ1-4 and V is TRBV30; 8 bases fit TRBD1. Germline loops: CDR1 GTSNPN, CDR2 SVGIG (reference sequence). The junction had 5 bases not matched to a gene; V was cut back by 1 base and J by 7 bases. The CDR3 spans 14 residues. CDR3 DNA sequence: TGTGCCTGGAGTGGGGGTCAGGGGGCTGAAAAACTGTTTTTT. It specifies CAWSGGQGAEKLFF.

This clonotype was found many times. The genes are TRBV6-5 and TRBJ2-7; unclear D gene. The CDR3 loop spans 13 amino acids. The ends were cut back, 3 bases at V and 3 bases at J, with 9 bases in the middle. Germline CDR1 reads MNHEY; CDR2 reads SVGAGI. The CDR3 DNA reads as TGTGCCAGCAGTTATAGGGCCCGCTACGAGCAGTACTTC. As protein: CASSYRARYEQYF.